The sample holds a few counts of the clone carrying this T cell receptor beta chain. Its target is not known. 5'RACE employing 10-nucleotide random UMIs yielded the cDNA. TCRdb itself ran the 5' RACE reads through MiXCR, one entry per CDR3 protein. The sample consists of 60,000 or so distinct CDR3 sequences, 3% to 4% of them appearing once. These data originate in a study of neurological immune-mediated disorders. Germline V gene sequence: CDR1 SGHVS, CDR2 FQNEAQ. V lost 3 bases, J lost 0 bases, and 8 bases lay in between. The CDR3 length is 14 residues. Overall study results and limits: It was the repertoires of 18 of 34 multiple sclerosis patients that phylogenetic grouping placed in one related-CDR3 cluster, which is a possible signature. Any association between clinical or MRI features and the multiple sclerosis repertoire cluster was absent.

The chain carries TRBV7-8 and TRBJ2-5; no clear D gene. The sequence came from an older woman with multiple sclerosis. What was sequenced was PBMCs. The CDR3 DNA follows: TGTGCCAGCAGCTTGATACAGAACCAAGAGACCCAGTACTTC. It codes for CASSLIQNQETQYF. The variable domain in full, completed from reference TRBV7-8 and TRBJ2-5, reads GAGVSQSPRYKVAKRGQDVALRCDPISGHVSLFWYQQALGQGPEFLTYFQNEAQLDKSGLPSDRFFAERPEGSVSTLKIQRTQQEDSAVYLCASSLIQNQETQYFGPGTRLLVL.